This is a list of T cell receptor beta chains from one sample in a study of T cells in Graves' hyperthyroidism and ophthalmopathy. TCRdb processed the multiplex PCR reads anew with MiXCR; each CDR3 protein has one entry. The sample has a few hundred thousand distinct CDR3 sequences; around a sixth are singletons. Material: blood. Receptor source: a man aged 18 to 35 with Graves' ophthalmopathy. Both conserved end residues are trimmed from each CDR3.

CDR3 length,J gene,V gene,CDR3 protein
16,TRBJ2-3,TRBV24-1,ATSDLQTSGGTKDTQY
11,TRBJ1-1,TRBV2,ASSVDSNTEAF
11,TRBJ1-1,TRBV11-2,ASSGPENTEAF
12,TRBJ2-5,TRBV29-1,SALGHRAQETQY
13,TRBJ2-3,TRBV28,ASSPQGMVTDTQY
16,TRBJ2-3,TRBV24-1,ATSGRTALTRVADTQY
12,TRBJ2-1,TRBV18,ASSPRTFYNEQF
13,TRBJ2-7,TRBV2,ASSEGVAGGYEQY
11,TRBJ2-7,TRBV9,ASSVSTAYEQY
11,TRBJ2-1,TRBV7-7,ANSLDRYNEQF
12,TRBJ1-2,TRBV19,ASSVAGDFYGYT
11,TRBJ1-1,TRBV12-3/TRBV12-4,ASSFTENTEAF
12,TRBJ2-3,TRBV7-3,ASSLTHSTDTQY
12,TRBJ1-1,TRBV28,ASGIPGGTTEAF
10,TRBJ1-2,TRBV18,ASSPGVYGYT
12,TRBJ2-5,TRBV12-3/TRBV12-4,ASRTTGVSETQY
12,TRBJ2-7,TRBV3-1,ASSHRGRNGEQY
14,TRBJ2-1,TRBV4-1,ASSRQDGGLYNEQF
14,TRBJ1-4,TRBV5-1,ASSLDSYPTNEKLF
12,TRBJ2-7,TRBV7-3,ASSLSSGSYEQY
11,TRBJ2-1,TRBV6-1,ASSPGTGAEQF
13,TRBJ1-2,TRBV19,ASSITGREIYGYT
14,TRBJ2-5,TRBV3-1,ASSQGLAGGPETQY
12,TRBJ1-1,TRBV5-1,ASSFIPRVAEAF
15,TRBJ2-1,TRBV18,ASSPPRGSGRYNEQF
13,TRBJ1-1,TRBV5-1,ASSLQDRGRTEAF
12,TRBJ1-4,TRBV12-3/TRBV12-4,ASSLARDNEKLF
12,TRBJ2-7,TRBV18,ASSPPGQSYEQY
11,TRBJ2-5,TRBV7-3,ASSFTPGETQY
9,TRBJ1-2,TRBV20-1,SASRDGHYT
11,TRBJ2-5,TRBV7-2,ASSLDFKETQY
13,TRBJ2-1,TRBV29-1,SIYPGTSGNNEQF
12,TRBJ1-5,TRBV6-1,ASSDRGSDQPQH